This T cell receptor beta chain was identified during a study of shared clonotypes between healthy human individuals. The CDR3 has 12 amino acids. In germline, CDR1 is KGHSH, CDR2 LQKENI. Between the trimmed V and J ends, which lost 4 bases and 5 bases, there was a span of 9 bases. Notes on the study in general: The sharing of approximately 4.6% of naive CD4 clonotypes was seen across a handful of donors. Donor clonotype sharing was expected to depend on sequencing depth. Blood was the sole source, and tissue repertoires probably differ.

Profiled with immunoSEQ multiplex PCR; TCRdb holds only in-frame clones, not every one. Of some 500,000 clones listed, almost 97% are singletons. With regard to this clone: Its cognate antigen is unknown.

In the CD4+ fraction, cells were divided into CD45RA+ naive and CD45RA-negative memory subsets. This clonotype originated in a woman aged 25 to 39 in good health. Sequencing input: naive CD4+ T cells sorted from blood. Subset described: CD45RA+ positively selected. The J gene is TRBJ2-7, the V gene TRBV18, with D uncertain. CDR3 nucleotides: TGTGCCAGCTCACAAACAGAAGACGAGCAGTACTTC. Its protein is CASSQTEDEQYF.